This entry lists 30 T cell receptor beta chains sequenced from one sample in a study of tumor-infiltrating lymphocytes in primary liver carcinoma. A constant-region primer primed TCR beta cDNA synthesis from 400 to 550 ng of total RNA. Slightly modified ARM-PCR served as the procedure for the TCR beta libraries. These libraries came from three rounds of nested multiplex PCR. Rounds one and two of PCR, each of about 10 cycles, were primed with TRBV1-TRBV30 forward primers and a C-beta reverse primer. TCRdb reprocessed the multiplex PCR reads via MiXCR and lists one record per CDR3 protein. Altogether about 300,000 distinct CDR3 sequences are present, 60% to 80% being singletons, with the ten largest covering roughly 9%. Researchers drew blood RNA from unsorted whole blood and extracted germline DNA as well. The material sequenced was peripheral blood. Source of these receptors: a man aged 35 to 55 with primary liver carcinoma and hepatitis B virus infection.

Details on this clonotype: Germline is not matched at one junction end, which may reflect a read error. The rearrangement uses TRBV6-1 and TRBJ2-7; 7 bases fit TRBD2. Germline assignment: CDR1 MNHNS and CDR2 SASEGT. CDR3 length: 15 amino acids. CDR3 residues: CANSEGSGTTYEQYF. CDR3 coding DNA: TGTGCCAACAGTGAAGGGAGCGGGACCACCTACGAGCAGTACTTC.

This clonotype was recorded once. Here the CDR3 omits its conserved ending phenylalanine or tryptophan, so a read error is the likely source. CDR3 nucleotide sequence: TGTGCCAGCAGCCCTCTGGCGGGAGGCCTAGGCTCCTACAATGAGCAGTTCTCC. Amino acid sequence: CASSPLAGGLGSYNEQFS. The V call is TRBV12-3 or TRBV12-4, the J call TRBJ2-1; 8 bases agree with TRBD2. V lost 6 bases and J lost 0; bases outside the gene matches: 13. The CDR3 length is 18 residues.

The V gene is TRBV5-6, the J gene TRBJ1-4; 9 nucleotides agree with TRBD1. The CDR3 sequence is 16 residues long. Germline trimming cut 4 bases from V and 7 bases from J; bases unmatched to any gene: 11. CDR1 SGHDT and CDR2 YYEEEE come from the germline V gene. CDR3 bases: TGTGCCAGCAGCGGTCGGTTAGGGGACAGGGCTGAAAAACTGTTTTTT. It specifies CASSGRLGDRAEKLFF.

As for this clonotype: A read error is possible here, since a much larger clone lies one base away. The V call is TRBV14, the J call TRBJ2-7; D gene uncertain. Germline V gene lookup returns CDR1 SGHDN and CDR2 FVKESK. V dropped 0 bases and J dropped 0 bases, with 9 bases sitting between them. This CDR3 spans 15 amino acids. For the CDR3, the DNA is TGTGCCAGCAGCCAAGAGAATTTAGTCTCCTACGAGCAGTACTTC. This codes for CASSQENLVSYEQYF.

In regard to this clonotype: Its ends do not fully match the called genes, so a read error is possible. The CDR3 coding sequence is TGTGCCAACAGCTTAAACTCAATGAGCACTGAAGCTTTCTTT. Translation gives CANSLNSMSTEAFF. The V and J genes are TRBV11-3 and TRBJ1-1; no clear D gene. Germline CDR1 reads SGHNT; CDR2 reads YENEEA. This CDR3 is built from 14 residues.

Many counts were recorded for this clonotype. The chain uses TRBV4-2 and TRBJ2-3; the D gene is possibly TRBD2 (6 bases). The CDR3 length is 14 residues. CDR1 is LGHNA, CDR2 YNFKEQ, per germline. The V end was cut by 0 bases, the J end by 6 bases, with 10 bases between. This CDR3 reads CASSQERGGDTQYF. The CDR3 DNA sequence: TGTGCCAGCAGCCAAGAACGGGGAGGCGATACGCAGTATTTT.

V and J are TRBV28 and TRBJ2-4; D remains ambiguous. The V end lost 3 bases, the J end lost 9 bases, and 18 bases lay between the germline ends. Germline V gene lookup returns CDR1 MDHEN and CDR2 SYDVKM. This CDR3 has 15 amino acids. CDR3: CASSFTTFGLGIQYF. As DNA, the CDR3 is TGTGCCAGCAGTTTTACTACCTTTGGTTTGGGCATTCAGTACTTC.

Concerning this clonotype: A much larger clone differs from this one at a single base, so this may be a read error. The chain joins TRBV6-5 to TRBJ1-2; TRBD1 matches at 8 bases. CDR1 and CDR2 from the germline V gene are MNHEY and SVGAGI. This CDR3 spans 13 amino acids. CDR3 amino acids: CAISPTGGGGYTF. CDR3 nucleotides: TGTGCCATCAGTCCTACAGGGGGAGGAGGCTACACCTTC.

The V gene is TRBV5-6, the J gene TRBJ1-2; D call uncertain. V was shortened by 4 bases and J by 10 bases, with 14 bases between the two germline ends. The germline V gene encodes CDR1 SGHDT and CDR2 YYEEEE. The CDR3 consists of 12 residues. CDR3 residues: CASSLSGLAYTF. CDR3 sequence (DNA): TGTGCCAGCAGCCTCTCGGGTCTCGCCTACACCTTC.

This clonotype came up once. A much larger clonotype is one base distant, so this may be a read error. This rearrangement joins TRBV29-1 to TRBJ2-5, with a tentative D call TRBD1 (5 bases). Looked up from germline, CDR1 is SQVTM and CDR2 is ANQGSEA. The CDR3 covers 12 residues. CDR3 region: CSERRGGETHYF. CDR3 nucleotides: TGCAGTGAAAGAAGGGGCGGCGAGACCCATTACTTC.

This clonotype was found a few times. The CDR3, as DNA: TGTGCCAGCACCGATCGGGTAGGGGCAGGGGGTGGTGAAGCTTTCTTT. Translated: CASTDRVGAGGGEAFF. The V call is TRBV28, the J call TRBJ1-1, with 7 nucleotides matching TRBD1. The CDR3 length is 16 residues. Looked up from germline, CDR1 is MDHEN and CDR2 is SYDVKM. J was trimmed by 7 bases and V by 7 bases; bases with no gene match: 18. Full variable domain (outside the CDR3, taken from reference TRBV28 and TRBJ1-1): DVKVTQSSRYLVKRTGEKVFLECVQDMDHENMFWYRQDPGLGLRLIYFSYDVKMKEKGDIPEGYSVSREKKERFSLILESASTNQTSMYLCASTDRVGAGGGEAFFGQGTRLTVV.

As concerns this clonotype: This could be a read error, since a much larger clone is one nucleotide away. The chain combines TRBV6-1 with TRBJ2-3, with D perhaps TRBD1 (6 bases). There are 15 residues in the CDR3. Germline CDR1 and CDR2: MNHNS and SASEGT. Trimming removed 2 bases at V and 4 bases at J, with 13 bases between. The CDR3 spells CASSESGVFADTQYF. As DNA, the CDR3 is TGTGCCAGCAGTGAATCAGGGGTCTTCGCAGATACGCAGTATTTT.

This clonotype has a handful of counts. V and J are TRBV5-1 and TRBJ1-2; no clear D gene. The germline CDR1 and CDR2 sequences are SGHRS and YFSETQ. The CDR3 covers 15 residues. The germline V and J ends were trimmed by 1 base and 5 bases, with 15 bases remaining between them. The CDR3 DNA follows: TGCGCCAGCAGCTTGTCGGCCAGTGTTGTATATGGCTACACCTTC. Its translation: CASSLSASVVYGYTF.

This clonotype was recorded once. Given a much more abundant clone one base away, this may be a read error. The chain recombines TRBV6-5 with TRBJ2-1; D not resolved. V shed 6 bases and J shed 8 bases, with 17 bases lying between them. Germline CDR1 MNHEY, CDR2 SVGAGI. The CDR3 has 14 residues. Here the CDR3 reads CASRRTSNGDEQFF. The CDR3 DNA is TGTGCCAGCAGACGGACCTCGAACGGCGATGAGCAGTTCTTC.

About this clonotype: At one end, the junction sequence differs from germline, possibly due to a read error. The chain recombines TRBV11-1 with TRBJ2-1; TRBD2 is a possible D gene (5 bases). From germline, CDR1 is SGHAT and CDR2 FQDESV (reference sequence). The CDR3 runs to 15 residues. The CDR3 spells CAGSAVGGNYNEQFF. CDR3 DNA: TGTGCCGGCAGCGCAGTCGGAGGTAACTACAATGAGCAGTTCTTC. The full variable domain, rest sourced from reference TRBV11-1 and TRBJ2-1, is EAEVAQSPRYKITEKSQAVAFWCDPISGHATLYWYRQILGQGPELLVQFQDESVVDDSQLPKDRFSAERLKGVDSTLKIQPAELGDSAMYLCAGSAVGGNYNEQFFGPGTRLTVL.

The chain carries TRBV29-1 and TRBJ2-1, with D perhaps matching TRBD2 (5 bases). The V gene's germline CDR1 is SQVTM and CDR2 ANQGSEA. The length of the CDR3 is 11 residues. V dropped 8 bases and J dropped 7 bases, with 12 bases sitting between them. DNA for the CDR3: TGCAGCATTGTCCGAGGGAATGAGCAGTTCTTC. The encoded protein is CSIVRGNEQFF.

A note on this clonotype: This may stem from a read error, because a much larger clone lies one nucleotide away. The chain recombines TRBV6-6 with TRBJ1-5; D is unresolved. Germline lookup yields CDR1 MNHNY and CDR2 SVGAGI (reference sequence). The CDR3 extends over 15 amino acids. CDR3 sequence: CVSSQETYSNQPQHF. Here the CDR3 DNA reads TGTGTCAGCAGTCAAGAGACTTATAGCAATCAGCCCCAGCATTTT.

The chain combines TRBV5-6 with TRBJ2-7; possibly TRBD1 for D (6 bases). Germline V CDR1 and CDR2: SGHDT, YYEEEE. There are 14 residues in the CDR3. Trimming took off 4 bases at V and 4 bases at J, with 15 bases between the two ends. The CDR3: CASSRDTASYEQYF. DNA for the CDR3: TGTGCCAGCAGCCGGGACACCGCGTCTTACGAGCAGTACTTC. Full variable domain (missing parts from reference TRBV5-6 and TRBJ2-7): DAGVTQSPTHLIKTRGQQVTLRCSPKSGHDTVSWYQQALGQGPQFIFQYYEEEERQRGNFPDRFSGHQFPNYSSELNVNALLLGDSALYLCASSRDTASYEQYFGPGTRLTVT.

The J gene is TRBJ2-2, the V gene TRBV6-1; no clear D gene. Trimming cost V 1 base and J 9 bases, with 18 bases left between them. Per germline, CDR1 MNHNS and CDR2 SASEGT. The length of the CDR3 is 16 residues. Here the CDR3 reads CASSEVPISLPWELFF. The CDR3 coding sequence is TGTGCCAGCAGTGAAGTCCCCATTAGCTTACCCTGGGAGCTGTTTTTT.

The gene calls are TRBV13 and TRBJ2-1; unclear D gene. In germline, CDR1 is PRHDT, CDR2 FYEKMQ (reference sequence). V gave up 4 bases and J gave up 9 bases, with 10 bases separating them. The CDR3 sequence is 12 residues long. In DNA form, the CDR3 reads TGTGCCAGCAGCTCGGCCCGCAGTGAGCAGTTCTTC. Translated, it gives CASSSARSEQFF.

Concerning this clonotype itself: This sequence may be a read error, since a much larger clone differs from it by one base. The V gene is TRBV4-1, the J gene TRBJ2-7; D is perhaps TRBD2 (7 bases). CDR1 is MGHRA and CDR2 is YSYEKL in the germline V gene. The CDR3 runs to 16 residues. Trimming pared 0 bases from V and 7 bases from J, leaving 19 bases between. This CDR3 is CASSQDWGGGSEEQYF. CDR3 nucleotide sequence: TGCGCCAGCAGCCAAGATTGGGGGGGGGGCTCTGAGGAGCAGTACTTC.

The chain employs TRBV7-2 and TRBJ2-3; 15 bases agree with TRBD2. The CDR3 is 17 amino acids. Germline values: CDR1 SGHTA, CDR2 FQGNSA. V lost 2 bases, J lost 5 bases, and 5 bases stayed unmatched. The CDR3 spells CASSLRTSGRAVDTQYF. The DNA for the CDR3 is TGTGCCAGCAGCTTAAGGACTAGCGGGAGGGCCGTAGATACGCAGTATTTT.

With regard to this clonotype: A read error may explain this, as a much larger clone is one base away. The CDR3 loop reads CASSPPGSGRDNEQFF. Here the CDR3 DNA reads TGTGCCAGCAGCCCGCCTGGGAGCGGGAGGGACAATGAGCAGTTCTTC. This sequence joins TRBV5-6 and TRBJ2-1; 10 bases map to TRBD2. Germline lookup yields CDR1 SGHDT and CDR2 YYEEEE. The CDR3 sequence is 16 residues long. V shed 4 bases, J shed 5 bases, and the junction held 9 bases outside the gene matches. Based on the CDR3 plus reference TRBV5-6 and TRBJ2-1, the full variable domain is DAGVTQSPTHLIKTRGQQVTLRCSPKSGHDTVSWYQQALGQGPQFIFQYYEEEERQRGNFPDRFSGHQFPNYSSELNVNALLLGDSALYLCASSPPGSGRDNEQFFGPGTRLTVL.

Turning to this clonotype: This sequence may be a read error, since a much larger clone differs from it by one base. V usage is TRBV12-3 or TRBV12-4 and J usage is TRBJ2-1; D unresolved. The CDR3 length is 13 residues. The V end lost 3 bases, the J end lost 3 bases, and 6 bases lay between the germline ends. Here the CDR3 reads CASSFDNYNEQFF. The CDR3 bases are TGTGCCAGCAGTTTTGACAACTACAATGAGCAGTTCTTC.

A word on this clonotype: Possible read error: a much larger clone is one base away. V usage is TRBV10-3 and J usage is TRBJ2-6, with a possible D match to TRBD1 (5 bases). There are 16 residues in the CDR3. Germline values: CDR1 ENHRY, CDR2 SYGVKD. This CDR3 reads CAISDLSLSGANLLTF. In DNA form, the CDR3 reads TGTGCCATCAGTGACCTTTCGTTGTCTGGGGCCAACCTCCTGACTTTC.

This clonotype was recorded at least ten times. The chain joins TRBV29-1 to TRBJ1-1; D is possibly TRBD1 (5 bases). CDR1 and CDR2 (germline): SQVTM, ANQGSEA. Trimming left V 4 bases short and J 5 bases short, with 8 bases between. CDR3 length: 11 amino acids. Written as DNA, the CDR3 is TGCAGCGTTGGGCGGGGGACTGAAGCTTTCTTT. Residues: CSVGRGTEAFF. The full variable domain, rest sourced from reference TRBV29-1 and TRBJ1-1, is SAVISQKPSRDICQRGTSLTIQCQVDSQVTMMFWYRQQPGQSLTLIATANQGSEATYESGFVIDKFPISRPNLTFSTLTVSNMSPEDSSIYLCSVGRGTEAFFGQGTRLTVV.

In the case of this clonotype: Just one base apart from a much larger clone, this may be a read error. The chain has TRBV4-3 and TRBJ2-1; weak D call: TRBD1 (5 bases). Germline CDR1 reads LGHNA; CDR2 reads YSLEER. This CDR3 contains 18 residues. CDR3 residues: CASRQDQGRVGPYNEQFF. As DNA, the CDR3 is TGCGCCAGCCGCCAAGATCAGGGAAGAGTCGGCCCCTACAATGAGCAGTTCTTC.

A note on this clonotype: Given a much more abundant clone one base away, this may be a read error. V and J are TRBV10-1 and TRBJ2-2, with a weak D call TRBD2 (5 bases). Germline V gene lookup returns CDR1 WNHNN and CDR2 SYGVQD (reference sequence). This CDR3 spans 13 amino acids. CDR3 in DNA: TGCACCAGCAGCGGAGCGAACACCGGGGAGCTGTTTTTT. It specifies CTSSGANTGELFF.

Remarks on this clonotype: A much more abundant neighbour one base away suggests this may be a read error. This chain links TRBV12-3 or TRBV12-4 with TRBJ1-6; the D gene is possibly TRBD1 (6 bases). The length of the CDR3 is 13 residues. Here the CDR3 reads CTSSPQGSSPLHF. The CDR3 DNA is TGTACCAGCAGTCCCCAGGGGTCATCACCCCTCCACTTT.

About this clonotype itself: A clone one base away is much larger, so this may be a read error. The chain carries TRBV6-2 or TRBV6-3 and TRBJ2-3, with D tentatively TRBD1 (5 bases). This CDR3 spans 14 amino acids. Germline loops: CDR1 MNHEY, CDR2 SVGEGT. V shed 3 bases and J shed 7 bases, with 14 bases lying between them. The CDR3 sequence is CASSYDSVRNTQYF. In nucleotides, the CDR3 is TGTGCCAGCAGTTATGACAGCGTACGGAATACGCAGTATTTT.